This is a list of T cell receptor beta chains from one sample in a study of cytomegalovirus exposure and HLA in healthy donors. The table came from immunoSEQ multiplex PCR; TCRdb's copy has only in-frame clones and leaves some out. In the table there are 150,000 to 180,000 clones, 65% to 75% of which are singletons. Material for sequencing was PBMCs. These receptors all come from a man younger than 35 in good health and CMV-seronegative. Each CDR3 is given with its conserved first and last residue. The D gene is left open where the match is weak. Where a row states a size, it is once, few, many or the class of an expanded clone; other rows omit it.

CDR3 DNA,CDR3 protein,V gene,J gene,clone size,D gene
TGTGCCAGCAGCCTAATACAGTTTAGCACAGATACGCAGTATTTT,CASSLIQFSTDTQYF,TRBV5-6,TRBJ2-3,-,-
TGTGCCAGCAGTTACACCCAAGCGACGGCAGATACGCAGTATTTT,CASSYTQATADTQYF,TRBV6-5,TRBJ2-3,-,-
TGTGCCAGCAGCCCACTGGGACAGCTCACGACAGATACGCAGTATTTT,CASSPLGQLTTDTQYF,TRBV11-2,TRBJ2-3,-,TRBD1
TGCGCCAGCAGTCAACCCGACCCTGAAGCGCGGACAGGGGGCACCGGGGAGCTGTTTTTT,CASSQPDPEARTGGTGELFF,TRBV23-1,TRBJ2-2,few,TRBD1
TGTGCCAGCAGCCCTGCGGGGCTCGAGACCCAGTACTTC,CASSPAGLETQYF,TRBV28,TRBJ2-5,-,-
TGCGCCAGCAGCCTGAGCGGACAGGGAGGGGATACGCAGTATTTT,CASSLSGQGGDTQYF,TRBV5-1,TRBJ2-3,-,-
TGTGCCAGCAACACGTTACCGAAAGAGACCCAGTACTTC,CASNTLPKETQYF,TRBV2,TRBJ2-5,-,-
TGTGCCAGCAGCCCGGCCCGGGGAAGCGAGCAGTACTTC,CASSPARGSEQYF,TRBV2,TRBJ2-7,-,-
TGTTCCAGCAGCTTACCTCGCAGGGACGAGCAGTACTTC,CSSSLPRRDEQYF,TRBV7-9,TRBJ2-7,-,-
TGTGCCAGTAGTATGACCCACAGCAATGAGCAGTTCTTC,CASSMTHSNEQFF,TRBV19,TRBJ2-1,-,-
TGCGCCAGCAGCCGAGGGCATGGGACTAGTAACCAGTACTTC,CASSRGHGTSNQYF,TRBV4-3,TRBJ2-5,-,TRBD2
TGTGCCACCTTCCCGACAGGGGGGAATGAGCAGTTCTTC,CATFPTGGNEQFF,TRBV27,TRBJ2-1,few,TRBD1
TGCGCCAGCAGCTTGGCCCCGGGGGGAAATCAGCCCCAGCATTTT,CASSLAPGGNQPQHF,TRBV5-1,TRBJ1-5,-,-
TGTGCCAGCAGCCGGACATCCTATGGCTACACCTTC,CASSRTSYGYTF,TRBV9,TRBJ1-2,-,-